This entry describes one TCR beta chain. This specimen comes from a study of blood T cell repertoires in COVID-19. Looking at the study overall: Samples representing acute and convalescent COVID-19 were sourced from the United States, Italy and Spain. From T cells, B-cell-depleted T cells, or PBMCs came the material, which was cDNA or gDNA.

V was clipped by 10 bases and J by 1 base; unmatched bases: 6. The V gene's germline CDR1 is ENHRY and CDR2 SYGVKD. The CDR3 extends over 15 amino acids. Authors' data handling: Estimates of nucleated cell counts were drawn from the amplification of reference gene primers. The method was immunoSEQ multiplex PCR; TCRdb's version includes in-frame clones alone and lacks a portion of them. V and J calls and clone size follow that table, whereas D and trimming were derived from the DNA. The sample records around 250,000 clones, approximately 88% being singletons. This clonotype was sampled from a woman in her 70s with COVID-19, enrolled during active disease. The chain has TRBV10-3 and TRBJ2-3; 12 bases agree with TRBD1. Sequencing was carried out using peripheral blood. The CDR3 sequence: CATGTGGAGTDTQYF. The DNA for the CDR3 is TGTGCCACCGGGACAGGGGGCGCTGGCACAGATACGCAGTATTTT.